Here is one TCR beta chain with its context. CD45RO-negative CD8 cells positively selected for CCR7 made up the naive population, which excluded terminally differentiated effector memory CD45RA+ cells. Participating donors were healthy, HIV-negative adults free of recent acute infections or vaccinations. This specimen comes from a study of shared clonotypes between healthy human individuals. As for the study in general: Each donor had three CD4 naive, three CD4 memory, two CD8 naive and one CD8 memory plate.

Measured with immunoSEQ multiplex PCR; TCRdb has only the in-frame clones, and not every one. The sample has roughly 550,000 clones; 95% to 96% are singletons. V lost 6 bases and J lost 8, with 19 bases in between. From germline, CDR1 is MNHNS and CDR2 SASEGT. This CDR3 contains 14 residues. This sequence originates from a woman aged 25 to 39 in good health. This chain uses TRBV6-1 with TRBJ1-1, with D maybe TRBD1 (5 bases). Sequencing was done on a sample of naive CD8+ T cells sorted from blood. CDR3 sequence: CASRVDISVIEAFF. CDR3 DNA: TGTGCCAGCAGGGTGGACATCTCCGTAATAGAAGCTTTCTTT.